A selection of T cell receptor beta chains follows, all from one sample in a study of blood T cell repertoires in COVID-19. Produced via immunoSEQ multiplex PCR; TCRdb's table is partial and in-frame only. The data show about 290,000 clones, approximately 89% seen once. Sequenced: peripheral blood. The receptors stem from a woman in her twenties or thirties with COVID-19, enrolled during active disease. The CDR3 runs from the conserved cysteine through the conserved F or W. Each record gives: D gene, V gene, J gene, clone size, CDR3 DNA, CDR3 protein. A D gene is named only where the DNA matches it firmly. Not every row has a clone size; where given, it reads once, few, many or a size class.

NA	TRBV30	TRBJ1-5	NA	TGTGCCTGGAGTGTAAAGGGAGGCGGTCAGCCCCAGCATTTT	CAWSVKGGGQPQHF
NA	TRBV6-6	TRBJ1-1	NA	TGTGCCACCAGGGCGGGAGAAACTGAAGCTTTCTTT	CATRAGETEAFF
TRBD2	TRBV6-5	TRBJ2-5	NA	TGTGCCAGCATTTCGGGGGGGCAAGAGACCCAGTACTTC	CASISGGQETQYF
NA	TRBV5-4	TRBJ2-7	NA	TGTGCCAGCAGCCCACTCCCCGCCTCCTACGAGCAGTACTTC	CASSPLPASYEQYF
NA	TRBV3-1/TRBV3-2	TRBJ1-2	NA	TGTGCCAGCAGCAATAGCCCCCAGGGGCTGGGTGGCTACACCTTC	CASSNSPQGLGGYTF
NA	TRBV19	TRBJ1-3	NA	TGTGCCACCGAGATACTTTCTGGAAACACCATATATTTT	CATEILSGNTIYF
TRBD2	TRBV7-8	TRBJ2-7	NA	TGTGCCAGCAGCGTCCCCACTCTCGGGGGGGGGTACGAGCAGTACTTC	CASSVPTLGGGYEQYF
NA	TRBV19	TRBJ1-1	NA	TGTGCCAGTAGTATAGCAGGACAAACTGAAGCTTTCTTT	CASSIAGQTEAFF
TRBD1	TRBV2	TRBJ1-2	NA	TGTGCCAGCAAGGCCTTCGACAGGGATCCTGGCTACACCTTC	CASKAFDRDPGYTF
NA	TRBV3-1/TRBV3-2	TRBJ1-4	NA	TGTGCCAGCAGCCAAGATTGGGCAGCAACTAATGAAAAACTGTTTTTT	CASSQDWAATNEKLFF
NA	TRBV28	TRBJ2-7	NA	TGTGCCAGCAGTTTAACGGGGTATCTTTCGGCCGAGCAGTACTTC	CASSLTGYLSAEQYF
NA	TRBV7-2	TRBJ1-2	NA	TGTGCCAGCAGCTCCCGTCCCACAGGAATCTATGGCTACACCTTC	CASSSRPTGIYGYTF
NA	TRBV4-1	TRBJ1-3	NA	TGCGCCAGCAGCCAAGGCCCGGGGGGCTCTGGAAACACCATATATTTT	CASSQGPGGSGNTIYF
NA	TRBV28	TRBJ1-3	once	TGTGCCAGCAGTTTAGAGGGTGGTGGCACCATATATTTT	CASSLEGGGTIYF
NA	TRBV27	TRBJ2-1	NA	TGTGCCAGCAGTTTATCGGCAGTCCTCTACAATGAGCAGTTCTTC	CASSLSAVLYNEQFF
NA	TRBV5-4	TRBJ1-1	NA	TGTGCCAGCTTCGTAAGAAAAGAGGGGGTCTCGGAGGCTTTCTTT	CASFVRKEGVSEAFF
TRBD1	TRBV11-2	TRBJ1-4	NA	TGTGCCAGCAGCCCCTCTGGCAGGGGGCGTGAAAAACTGTTTTTT	CASSPSGRGREKLFF
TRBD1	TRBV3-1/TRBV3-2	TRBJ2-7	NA	TGTGCCAGCAGCCAACTGGGACAGGGGTTGCACGAGCAGTACTTC	CASSQLGQGLHEQYF
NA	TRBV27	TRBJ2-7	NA	TGTGCCAGCAGTCCGGCGGGGGCGACCCACGAGCAGTACTTC	CASSPAGATHEQYF
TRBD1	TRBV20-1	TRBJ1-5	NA	TGCAGTGCTAGAGCAGGGGGGACCCAGCATTTT	CSARAGGTQHF
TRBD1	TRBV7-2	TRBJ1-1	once	TGTGCCAGCAGCCCGGGGACAGCAAACACTGAAGCTTTCTTT	CASSPGTANTEAFF
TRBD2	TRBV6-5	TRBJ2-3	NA	TGTGCCAGCACTATACTAGCGGGCAGCACAGATACGCAGTATTTT	CASTILAGSTDTQYF
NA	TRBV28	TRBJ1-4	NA	TGTGCCAGCAGTTTGAGCGGCGCGGGGAGTAATGAAAAACTGTTTTTT	CASSLSGAGSNEKLFF
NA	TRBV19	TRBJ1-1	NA	TGTGCCAGTAGCCGGGGGATGAACACTGAAGCTTTCTTT	CASSRGMNTEAFF
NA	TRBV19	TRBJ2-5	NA	TGTGCCAGTAGTGCCTGGGGGGGCCGAGAAGCGGAGACCCAGTACTTC	CASSAWGGREAETQYF
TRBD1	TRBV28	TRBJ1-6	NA	TGTGCCAGCAGAAGCCGGGGGGACAGGGAATATATTGTAAATTCACCCCTCCACTTT	CASRSRGDREYIVNSPLHF
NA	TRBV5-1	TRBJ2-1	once	TGCGCCAGCAGCTTGGACGGAGGTCAGCAGTTCTTC	CASSLDGGQQFF
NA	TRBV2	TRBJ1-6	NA	TGTGCCAGCAGTGAATCGGTTTTCTACGCCCTCCACTTT	CASSESVFYALHF
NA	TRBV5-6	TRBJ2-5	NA	TGTGCCAGCAGCCCAATGACTAGGGCGGCCCAGTACTTC	CASSPMTRAAQYF
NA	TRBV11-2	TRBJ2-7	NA	TGTGCCAGCAGCTTAGACAGGACTGAACCCTACGAGCAGTACTTC	CASSLDRTEPYEQYF
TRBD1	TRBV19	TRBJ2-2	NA	TGTGCCAGTACTCCAAGGGGACAGGCCAACACCGGGGAGCTGTTTTTT	CASTPRGQANTGELFF
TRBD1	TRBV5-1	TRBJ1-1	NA	TGCGCCAGCAGCTGTCGGGACAGGAAGAACACTGAAGCTTTCTTT	CASSCRDRKNTEAFF
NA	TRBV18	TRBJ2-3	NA	TGTGCCAGCTCACCGCTAGCTAAAGATACGCAGTATTTT	CASSPLAKDTQYF
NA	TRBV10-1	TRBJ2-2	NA	TGCGCAAAGCCAGGGGGGCCGAACACCGGGGAGCTGTTTTTT	CAKPGGPNTGELFF
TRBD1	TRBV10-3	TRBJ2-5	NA	TGTGCCATCAGTGCAGGGGACAGCCAACCAGAGACCCAGTACTTC	CAISAGDSQPETQYF
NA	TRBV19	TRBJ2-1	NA	TGTGCCAGTAGAAGGGACTCGTACAATGAGCAGTTCTTC	CASRRDSYNEQFF
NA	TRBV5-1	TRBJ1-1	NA	TGCGCCAGCAGCCCGATGGCAGGGAACACTGAAGCTTTCTTT	CASSPMAGNTEAFF
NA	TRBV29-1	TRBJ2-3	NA	TGCAGCGCCTGTAGTTGGGCTAGCGCGCGCACAGATACGCAGTATTTT	CSACSWASARTDTQYF
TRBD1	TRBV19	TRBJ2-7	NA	TGTGCCAGTAGGGGACAGTCCTACGAGCAGTACTTC	CASRGQSYEQYF
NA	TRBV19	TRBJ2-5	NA	TGTGCCAGTAGCAAAGGACATTTACAAGAGACCCAGTACTTC	CASSKGHLQETQYF
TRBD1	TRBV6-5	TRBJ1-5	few	TGTGCCAGCAGACCGGACAGGGCAAGCAATCAGCCCCAGCATTTT	CASRPDRASNQPQHF
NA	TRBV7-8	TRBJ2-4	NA	TGTGCCAGCAGCGCACTGGGGGGGCGCATTCAGTACTTC	CASSALGGRIQYF
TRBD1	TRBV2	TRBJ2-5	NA	TGTGCCAGCAGTCCAAGAATACAGGGGGCAAGAGAGACCCAGTACTTC	CASSPRIQGARETQYF
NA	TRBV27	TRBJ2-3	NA	TGTGCCAGCAGTTTACTCGCCGGGATCGCAGATACGCAGTATTTT	CASSLLAGIADTQYF